One sample yielded the 29 T cell receptor beta chains listed below, sequenced in a study of blood T cell repertoires in COVID-19. TCRdb keeps only in-frame clones here, not all; method: immunoSEQ multiplex PCR. The table lists 110,000 or so clones, approximately 87% of them singletons, with about 8% in the top ten. The sequenced sample was peripheral blood. The receptor set was obtained from a man between 65 and 85 years old who had recovered from COVID-19.

This clone was picked up a small number of times. J is TRBJ2-1 and V is TRBV28; D uncertain. Trimming pared 4 bases from V and 3 bases from J, leaving 19 bases between. This CDR3 region has 17 residues. Germline V CDR1 and CDR2: MDHEN, SYDVKM. This CDR3 reads CASSSILQRRNYNEQFF. CDR3 DNA sequence: TGTGCCAGCAGTTCCATCCTCCAGCGTAGAAACTACAATGAGCAGTTCTTC.

This rearrangement joins TRBV7-2 to TRBJ2-7; no reliable D call. The germline gives CDR1 SGHTA, CDR2 FQGNSA. Trimming removed 0 bases at V and 2 bases at J, with 8 bases between. The CDR3 contains 14 residues. CDR3 sequence: CASSLANRAYEQYF. In DNA form, the CDR3 reads TGTGCCAGCAGCTTAGCGAACCGGGCCTACGAGCAGTACTTC.

This chain connects TRBV4-2 to TRBJ1-2, with 7 bases that match TRBD1. J gave up 4 bases and V 5 bases, and 4 bases lay outside the gene matches. This CDR3 is built from 13 residues. CDR1 and CDR2 (germline): LGHNA, YNFKEQ. CDR3 sequence: CASSYRGGYGYTF. CDR3 sequence (DNA): TGTGCCAGCAGCTACAGGGGTGGCTATGGCTACACCTTC.

CDR3: CSAALGSDTEAFF. For the CDR3, the DNA is TGCAGCGCTGCCCTAGGCTCGGACACTGAAGCTTTCTTT. This rearrangement joins TRBV29-1 to TRBJ1-1; unclear D gene. The CDR3 is 13 amino acids. V gave up 7 bases and J gave up 3 bases, with 15 bases separating them. The germline V gene has CDR1 SQVTM and CDR2 ANQGSEA.

On this clone itself: Germline and junction disagree at one end, which may indicate a read error. The V and J genes are TRBV2 and TRBJ1-6; TRBD1 aligns across 7 bases. Per the germline V gene, CDR1 is SNHLY and CDR2 is FYNNEI. This CDR3 is built from 15 residues. This chain's CDR3 is CASSQAGQPNSPLHF. CDR3 sequence (DNA): TGTGCCAGCAGTCAAGCGGGACAGCCAAATTCACCCCTCCACTTT.

V and J are TRBV3-1 (or the pseudogene TRBV3-2) and TRBJ2-5; D possibly corresponds to TRBD2 (5 bases). CDR1 and CDR2 (germline): LGHDT, YNNKEL (reference sequence). The CDR3 is made up of 17 amino acids. With 0 bases removed from V and 5 bases from J, the gap between germline ends came to 19 bases. DNA of the CDR3: TGTGCCAGCAGCCAAGACCACCCGAAGCACCGAGGGGAGACCCAGTACTTC. As protein: CASSQDHPKHRGETQYF.

Concerning this clone: At the DNA level, this CDR3 is encoded by other sequences in the same sample as well. The gene calls are TRBV9 and TRBJ2-2; unclear D gene. V shed 0 bases and J shed 4 bases, with 10 bases lying between them. This CDR3 has 15 amino acids. Germline-derived CDR1 and CDR2 are SGDLS and YYNGEE. CDR3: CASSVDPGSTGELFF. CDR3 DNA sequence: TGTGCCAGCAGCGTAGACCCAGGCTCCACCGGGGAGCTGTTTTTT.

The chain recombines TRBV30 with TRBJ2-6; no clear D gene. CDR3 length: 12 residues. CDR1 is GTSNPN and CDR2 is SVGIG in the germline V gene (reference sequence). V was pared by 7 bases and J by 4 bases, with 8 bases between. As DNA, the CDR3 is TGTGCCTCCCACTCCGGGGCCAACGTCCTGACTTTC. The encoded protein is CASHSGANVLTF.

The V and J genes are TRBV5-5 and TRBJ1-4; 10 nucleotides align to TRBD1. The CDR3 length is 16 residues. Germline trimming cut 3 bases from V and 7 bases from J; bases unmatched to any gene: 9. Germline V CDR1 and CDR2: SGHKS, YYEKEE (reference sequence). CDR3 region: CASSSADRGHGEKLFF. Written as DNA, the CDR3 is TGTGCCAGCAGCTCTGCTGACAGGGGGCATGGTGAAAAACTGTTTTTT.

In this sample, this clone turned up many times. The chain links TRBV27 to TRBJ1-2, with TRBD1 identical over 7 bases. J gave up 2 bases and V 4 bases, and 7 bases lay outside the gene matches. Germline CDR1 MNHEY, CDR2 SMNVEV (reference sequence). This CDR3 is built from 15 residues. CDR3 DNA sequence: TGTGCCAGCAGTTCCGCAGGGGGACCAAACTATGGCTACACCTTC. The encoded protein is CASSSAGGPNYGYTF.

The genes are TRBV28 and TRBJ2-3; a weak D match, TRBD2 (6 bases). This CDR3 has 14 amino acids. The V gene's germline CDR1 is MDHEN and CDR2 SYDVKM. V shed 5 bases and J shed 5 bases, with 14 bases lying between them. CDR3 nucleotides: TGTGCCAGCAGTCGGGACTCGCTCGGAGATACGCAGTATTTT. It codes for CASSRDSLGDTQYF.

This chain joins TRBV5-1 and TRBJ2-5; 7 bases map to TRBD1. The CDR3 length is 15 residues. Unmatched junction bases numbered 9, after V lost 2 bases and J lost 5 bases. Germline CDR1 reads SGHRS; CDR2 reads YFSETQ. The CDR3 coding sequence is TGCGCCAGCAGCTTACAGGGGCAAAGGAGCGAGACCCAGTACTTC. Encoded protein: CASSLQGQRSETQYF. Based on the CDR3 plus reference TRBV5-1 and TRBJ2-5, the full variable domain is KAGVTQTPRYLIKTRGQQVTLSCSPISGHRSVSWYQQTPGQGLQFLFEYFSETQRNKGNFPGRFSGRQFSNSRSEMNVSTLELGDSALYLCASSLQGQRSETQYFGPGTRLLVL.

The rearrangement uses TRBV18 and TRBJ2-7, with 10 bases lining up with TRBD1. The trim removed 0 bases at V and 6 bases at J, leaving 5 bases unmatched. The CDR3 length is 15 residues. The germline V gene encodes CDR1 KGHSH and CDR2 LQKENI. The CDR3 coding sequence is TGTGCCAGCTCACCACCGACAGGGGGCGGGTCCGAGCAGTACTTC. Translated, it gives CASSPPTGGGSEQYF.

CDR3 sequence (DNA): TGTGCCAGCAGTGAACAGGGCGTCAGCGAGCAGTACTTC. Translated: CASSEQGVSEQYF. The chain has TRBV2 and TRBJ2-7, with D perhaps TRBD1 (5 bases). This CDR3 region has 13 residues. Germline CDR1 is SNHLY and CDR2 is FYNNEI. The V end was cut by 2 bases, the J end by 6 bases, with 11 bases between.

The gene calls are TRBV6-9 and TRBJ1-2; D perhaps matches TRBD1 (6 bases). CDR3 length: 14 residues. Trimming pared 0 bases from V and 6 bases from J, leaving 11 bases between. Germline lookup yields CDR1 MNHGY and CDR2 SVAAGI. This CDR3 reads CASSYSYRVHGYTF. DNA of the CDR3: TGTGCCAGCAGTTATTCGTACAGGGTCCATGGCTACACCTTC.

This chain uses TRBV9 with TRBJ2-2; no definite D call. Germline CDR1 and CDR2: SGDLS and YYNGEE. The CDR3 is made up of 12 amino acids. Trimming stripped 3 bases from V and 6 bases from J, with 6 bases between. The CDR3 DNA sequence: TGTGCCAGCAGCGCCCGGGCCGGGGAGCTGTTTTTT. It is translated as CASSARAGELFF.

The chain employs TRBV5-1 and TRBJ1-2; D is unresolved. The V and J ends lost 4 bases and 4 bases respectively, with 14 bases between them. The CDR3 runs 14 residues. Germline-derived CDR1 and CDR2 are SGHRS and YFSETQ. Here the CDR3 DNA reads TGCGCCAGCAGCGGAGGAGGGTCCGGCTATGGCTACACCTTC. Its protein product is CASSGGGSGYGYTF.

The chain uses TRBV19 and TRBJ1-1, with D possibly matching TRBD1 (5 bases). This CDR3 is 16 amino acids long. V lost 3 bases to trimming and J lost 5 bases, with 19 bases between them. Germline CDR1 and CDR2: LNHDA and SQIVND (reference sequence). The chain's CDR3 is CASSIRGRLGGTEAFF. CDR3 bases: TGTGCCAGTAGTATTCGAGGGCGGTTGGGGGGTACTGAAGCTTTCTTT.

V usage is TRBV4-2 and J usage is TRBJ2-3; 8 nucleotides agree with TRBD2. V was pared by 1 base and J by 1 base, with 7 bases of the junction left unmatched. The CDR3 is 17 amino acids. Germline CDR1 reads LGHNA; CDR2 reads YNFKEQ. The CDR3 sequence is CASSQAASGRGTDTQYF. The DNA for the CDR3 is TGTGCCAGCAGCCAAGCTGCTAGCGGGCGCGGCACAGATACGCAGTATTTT.

The V gene is TRBV7-3, the J gene TRBJ2-3; D unclear. CDR3 length: 13 residues. V was shortened by 5 bases and J by 1 base, with 7 bases between the two germline ends. Looked up from germline, CDR1 is SGHTA and CDR2 is FQGTGA. In nucleotides, the CDR3 is TGTGCCAGCAGCCCCCCTGGCACAGATACGCAGTATTTT. It encodes CASSPPGTDTQYF. The full variable domain, its missing parts supplied by reference TRBV7-3 and TRBJ2-3, is GAGVSQTPSNKVTEKGKYVELRCDPISGHTALYWYRQSLGQGPEFLIYFQGTGAADDSGLPNDRFFAVRPEGSVSTLKIQRTERGDSAVYLCASSPPGTDTQYFGPGTRLTVL.

Regarding this clone: One end of the junction is discordant with germline, which a read error may explain. V and J are TRBV24-1 and TRBJ1-1, with 7 bases that match TRBD1. CDR1 KGHDR and CDR2 SFDVKD come from the germline V gene. The CDR3 contains 15 residues. The CDR3 is CAASESHRGNTEAFF. The DNA for the CDR3 is TGTGCCGCCAGTGAATCACACAGGGGAAACACTGAAGCTTTCTTT.

The chain employs TRBV6-2 or TRBV6-3 and TRBJ2-4, with 11 bases identical to TRBD2. Germline CDR1 MNHEY, CDR2 SVGEGT. CDR3 length: 15 residues. The ends lost 5 bases at V and 7 bases at J; junction bases unmatched: 7. CDR3 DNA sequence: TGTGCCAGCAGTCCCCTAGCGGGAGGACGGAACATTCAGTACTTC. Its translation: CASSPLAGGRNIQYF.

The chain is built from TRBV5-4 and TRBJ2-7; 12 bases match TRBD2. The V gene's germline CDR1 is SGHNT and CDR2 YYREEE (reference sequence). The length of the CDR3 is 15 residues. Trimming removed 5 bases from V and 7 bases from J; junction bases left unmatched: 10. This CDR3 reads CASSSRLAGVGEQYF. The CDR3 coding sequence is TGTGCCAGCAGTTCTCGACTAGCGGGAGTGGGGGAGCAGTACTTC.

The chain couples TRBV10-3 to TRBJ2-1, with TRBD2 matching 12 bases. V shed 6 bases, J shed 6 bases, and the junction held 9 bases outside the gene matches. The CDR3 has 16 amino acids. CDR1 ENHRY and CDR2 SYGVKD come from the germline V gene. The CDR3 bases are TGTGCCATCAGCCGACTAGCGGGAGTCGGTGGCAATGAGCAGTTCTTC. The encoded protein is CAISRLAGVGGNEQFF.

This sequence joins TRBV2 and TRBJ1-4; D unclear. Looked up from germline, CDR1 is SNHLY and CDR2 is FYNNEI. V was trimmed by 2 bases and J by 6 bases, leaving 10 bases between them. CDR3 length: 14 residues. CDR3 amino acids: CASSEQAWDEKLFF. For the CDR3, the DNA is TGTGCCAGCAGTGAACAGGCCTGGGATGAAAAACTGTTTTTT.

The chain recombines TRBV19 with TRBJ1-1; D is perhaps TRBD1 (5 bases). Trimming shortened V by 3 bases and J by 1 base, and 15 bases separated the two germline ends. This CDR3 is built from 16 residues. Germline CDR1 reads LNHDA; CDR2 reads SQIVND (reference sequence). The CDR3, as DNA: TGTGCCAGTAGTATCGGAGTGGAGACAGCGAACACTGAAGCTTTCTTT. Its protein is CASSIGVETANTEAFF.

CDR3 coding DNA: TGTGCCAGCAGCCAAGATTGGGGCCGAGGCGACGAGCAGTACTTC. Translated, it gives CASSQDWGRGDEQYF. The gene calls are TRBV4-2 and TRBJ2-7, with D tentatively TRBD1 (5 bases). Trimming left V 0 bases short and J 5 bases short, with 14 bases between. Germline CDR1 reads LGHNA; CDR2 reads YNFKEQ. The length of the CDR3 is 15 residues.

The rearrangement links TRBV9 to TRBJ1-1; 8 bases map to TRBD1. V dropped 2 bases and J dropped 5; count of bases not matched to a gene: 8. Germline loops: CDR1 SGDLS, CDR2 YYNGEE. This CDR3 contains 15 residues. The CDR3 DNA follows: TGTGCCAGCAGCGTCCAATCCAGGGGGCAGACTGAAGCTTTCTTT. Its translation: CASSVQSRGQTEAFF. Filled out from reference TRBV9 and TRBJ1-1, the complete variable domain reads DSGVTQTPKHLITATGQRVTLRCSPRSGDLSVYWYQQSLDQGLQFLIQYYNGEERAKGNILERFSAQQFPDLHSELNLSSLELGDSALYFCASSVQSRGQTEAFFGQGTRLTVV.

V is TRBV4-2 and J is TRBJ1-2; 7 bases align to TRBD1. V trimming: 1 base; J trimming: 2 bases; junction bases outside the gene matches: 1. CDR3 size: 14 residues. The germline CDR1 and CDR2 sequences are LGHNA and YNFKEQ. Here the CDR3 reads CASSQATGNYGYTF. The DNA for the CDR3 is TGTGCCAGCAGCCAAGCGACAGGGAACTATGGCTACACCTTC.